This T cell receptor (beta chain) was sequenced during a study of beta chain features in type 1 diabetes. Germline-derived CDR1 and CDR2 are SGHNT and YYREEE (reference sequence). V lost 0 bases and J lost 4; bases outside the gene matches: 2. The CDR3 is 14 amino acids. Reverse transcription of all isolated RNA meant that expressed TCRB transcripts were sequenced. Generated by immunoSEQ multiplex PCR, the TCRdb table keeps only in-frame clones and is missing some. The sample records almost 350,000 clones, less than 20% being singletons. Overall study findings and caveats: Lower insertion and higher deletion counts appeared at VDJ junctions in type 1 diabetes patients. Shorter TCRB CDR3s, moderately but significantly so, were found in Type 1 diabetes patients in all four CD4+ subsets.

Turning to this clone: Its antigen is as yet unknown.

The receptor's source is a woman in her late teens or twenties in good health. Sequencing was performed on naive CD4+ T cells from blood. The rearrangement uses TRBV5-4 and TRBJ1-2; 8 nucleotides align to TRBD1. The DNA of the CDR3 is TGTGCCAGCAGCTTGGACAGGGGGGGCTATGGCTACACCTTC. As protein: CASSLDRGGYGYTF.